Listed below are T cell receptor beta chains from one sample, sequenced in a study of blood T cell repertoires in COVID-19. The table came from immunoSEQ multiplex PCR; TCRdb's copy has only in-frame clones and leaves some out. The sample carries approximately 100,000 clones, around 89% recorded once. The specimen was peripheral blood. These receptor sequences come from a human donor with acute or convalescent COVID-19. The donor label of this sample is uncertain. Each CDR3 is given with its conserved first and last residue. Fields, in order: V gene, J gene, clone size, D gene, CDR3 DNA, CDR3 protein. The D gene is left open where the match is weak. Only part of the rows carry a size: once, few, many, or a class if the clone is expanded.

V: TRBV3-1/TRBV3-2
J: TRBJ1-2
size: NA
D: NA
DNA: TGTGCCAGCAGCCAGGGGCAAAAATCGGGAGGGGGACATGGCTACACCTTC
CDR3: CASSQGQKSGGGHGYTF

V: TRBV6-5
J: TRBJ2-7
size: NA
D: TRBD1
DNA: TGTGCCAGCAGTTTCGGACAGGGGGCAGCCTACGAGCAGTACTTC
CDR3: CASSFGQGAAYEQYF

V: TRBV29-1
J: TRBJ2-3
size: NA
D: NA
DNA: TGCAGCGCGGGCCGGGACTCAAGCGGAGATACGCAGTATTTT
CDR3: CSAGRDSSGDTQYF

V: TRBV6-5
J: TRBJ1-1
size: NA
D: NA
DNA: TGTGCCAGCAGTTACTCGAATGGGGGGAGCACTGAAGCTTTCTTT
CDR3: CASSYSNGGSTEAFF

V: TRBV11-2
J: TRBJ1-1
size: NA
D: NA
DNA: TGTGCCAGCAGCTTTGGGTTGGGAGCTGAAGCTTTCTTT
CDR3: CASSFGLGAEAFF

V: TRBV24-1
J: TRBJ2-1
size: NA
D: TRBD2
DNA: TGTGCCACCGAAACGTCGGGTCGGACTAGCGGGAGTTCCTATGAGCAGTTCTTC
CDR3: CATETSGRTSGSSYEQFF

V: TRBV5-6
J: TRBJ2-1
size: few
D: NA
DNA: TGTGCCAGCAGCTGGAGGACCTACAATGAGCAGTTCTTC
CDR3: CASSWRTYNEQFF

V: TRBV11-2
J: TRBJ1-5
size: NA
D: TRBD1
DNA: TGTGCCAGCAGCTTAGCGCCCCCGGGACAGGGTAATCAGCCCCAGCATTTT
CDR3: CASSLAPPGQGNQPQHF

V: TRBV19
J: TRBJ1-4
size: NA
D: NA
DNA: TGTGCCAGTAGGGGAGGAGGGTTTCCCAATGAAAAACTGTTTTTT
CDR3: CASRGGGFPNEKLFF

V: TRBV7-3
J: TRBJ2-1
size: medium-sized
D: TRBD2
DNA: TGTGCCAGCAGCTTAGGGACTAGCAATGAGCAGTTCTTC
CDR3: CASSLGTSNEQFF

V: TRBV28
J: TRBJ1-2
size: NA
D: NA
DNA: TGTGCCAGCAGTCCCCACTCCCTAGGGGGCTATGGCTACACCTTC
CDR3: CASSPHSLGGYGYTF

V: TRBV4-1
J: TRBJ1-2
size: NA
D: NA
DNA: TGCGCCAGCAGCCAAGATCTACAGGGCCCCTATGGCTACACCTTC
CDR3: CASSQDLQGPYGYTF

V: TRBV18
J: TRBJ1-4
size: NA
D: NA
DNA: TGTGCCAGCTCACCACAGGAGGAAAAACTGTTTTTT
CDR3: CASSPQEEKLFF

V: TRBV12-3/TRBV12-4
J: TRBJ1-5
size: NA
D: NA
DNA: TGTGCCAGCACCGACAGCTTCAATCAGCCCCAGCATTTT
CDR3: CASTDSFNQPQHF

V: TRBV15
J: TRBJ2-1
size: few
D: NA
DNA: TGTGCCACCAGCCGGGACTTCGCGAGCTCCTACAATGAGCAGTTCTTC
CDR3: CATSRDFASSYNEQFF

V: TRBV24-1
J: TRBJ2-3
size: NA
D: TRBD1
DNA: TGTGCCACCAGTGATGCCAGGGGGCATATAGATACGCAGTATTTT
CDR3: CATSDARGHIDTQYF

V: TRBV6-5
J: TRBJ1-2
size: NA
D: TRBD1
DNA: TGTGCCAGCAGTTTCAACAGGGGGAACAACTATGGCTACACCTTC
CDR3: CASSFNRGNNYGYTF

V: TRBV5-1
J: TRBJ1-1
size: NA
D: TRBD1
DNA: TGCGCCAGCAGCTTTACAGGGGGAGGGAACACTGAAGCTTTCTTT
CDR3: CASSFTGGGNTEAFF

V: TRBV28
J: TRBJ2-6
size: NA
D: NA
DNA: TGTGCCAGCAGTCGTTTAGGGACACCGAACTCTGGGGCCAACGTCCTGACTTTC
CDR3: CASSRLGTPNSGANVLTF

V: TRBV5-1
J: TRBJ2-1
size: NA
D: NA
DNA: TGCGCCAGCAGCTTTGCGAGTTTCAGGGATGAGCAGTTCTTC
CDR3: CASSFASFRDEQFF

V: TRBV6-5
J: TRBJ1-1
size: NA
D: TRBD1
DNA: TGTGCCAGCAGTTACGGGACAGGGGGCTCTGAAGCTTTCTTT
CDR3: CASSYGTGGSEAFF

V: TRBV7-9
J: TRBJ2-3
size: NA
D: NA
DNA: TGTGCCAGCGTTACGGGAAGGGCAGATACGCAGTATTTT
CDR3: CASVTGRADTQYF

V: TRBV4-3
J: TRBJ2-4
size: NA
D: NA
DNA: TGCGCCAGCAGCCAAGATGGGCAGGGGTTGTCCAAAAACATTCAGTACTTC
CDR3: CASSQDGQGLSKNIQYF

V: TRBV27
J: TRBJ2-7
size: NA
D: TRBD2
DNA: TGTGCCAGCAGTTTTTCTAGCGGGGGCCATAGCTCCTACGAGCAGTACTTC
CDR3: CASSFSSGGHSSYEQYF

V: TRBV5-6
J: TRBJ2-1
size: NA
D: NA
DNA: TGTGCCAGCAGCTTGATCTCTTCCTACAATGAGCAGTTCTTC
CDR3: CASSLISSYNEQFF

V: TRBV27
J: TRBJ1-4
size: NA
D: TRBD1
DNA: TGTGCCAGCAGTTTACAGGGGGTATCTGGAAAACTGTTTTTT
CDR3: CASSLQGVSGKLFF

V: TRBV28
J: TRBJ2-3
size: NA
D: TRBD2
DNA: TGTGCCAGCATACCCCCTAGCGGGAGGGGCGATACGCAGTATTTT
CDR3: CASIPPSGRGDTQYF

V: TRBV27
J: TRBJ1-1
size: NA
D: NA
DNA: TGTGCCAGCAGTTTAAAACCTCCCCGCGGGGGGGGGACTGAAGCTTTCTTT
CDR3: CASSLKPPRGGGTEAFF

V: TRBV25-1
J: TRBJ1-2
size: NA
D: NA
DNA: TGTGCCAGCAGTGGGGAGGGGTACTATGGCTACACCTTC
CDR3: CASSGEGYYGYTF

V: TRBV5-4
J: TRBJ2-7
size: NA
D: TRBD2
DNA: TGTGCCAGCAGCTTGGGTGTGGGGACTAGCGGGGTCGGGCAGTACTTC
CDR3: CASSLGVGTSGVGQYF

V: TRBV27
J: TRBJ2-7
size: NA
D: TRBD1
DNA: TGTGCCAGCAGTTTTAGGACAGGGTCCTACGAGCAGTACTTC
CDR3: CASSFRTGSYEQYF

V: TRBV5-6
J: TRBJ1-5
size: once
D: NA
DNA: TGTGCCAGCAGCTTTTCAGGGGACCTCAATCAGCCCCAGCATTTT
CDR3: CASSFSGDLNQPQHF

V: TRBV18
J: TRBJ1-2
size: NA
D: TRBD1
DNA: TGTGCCAGCTCACCACCGACAGGGGGGAACTATGGCTACACCTTC
CDR3: CASSPPTGGNYGYTF